This T cell receptor (beta chain) was recorded in a study of cytomegalovirus exposure and HLA in healthy donors. Study in general: The use of the same platform for the 100 to 150 validation repertoires and the 550 to 850 first-cohort repertoires was reported by a later analysis. Study-level findings and limits: Researchers counted over 150 TCR beta chains as cytomegalovirus-associated.

This CDR3 has 15 residues. With 1 base removed from V and 3 bases from J, the gap between germline ends came to 15 bases. Per the germline V gene, CDR1 is GTSNPN and CDR2 is SVGIG (reference sequence). With respect to this clone: Its specificity is not known.

Produced via immunoSEQ multiplex PCR; TCRdb's table is partial and in-frame only. The table lists some 190,000 clones, about 84% of them singletons. This rearrangement joins TRBV30 to TRBJ1-2, with D uncertain. Specimen: PBMCs. This clonotype was obtained from a woman aged 18 to 35 in good health and CMV-seronegative. The CDR3 sequence: CAWSALREAHYGYTF. For the CDR3, the DNA is TGTGCCTGGAGTGCTCTGAGAGAGGCGCACTATGGCTACACCTTC. Using reference TRBV30 and TRBJ1-2 for the parts outside the CDR3, the full variable domain is SQTIHQWPATLVQPVGSPLSLECTVEGTSNPNLYWYRQAAGRGLQLLFYSVGIGQISSEVPQNLSASRPQDRQFILSSKKLLLSDSGFYLCAWSALREAHYGYTFGSGTRLTVV.